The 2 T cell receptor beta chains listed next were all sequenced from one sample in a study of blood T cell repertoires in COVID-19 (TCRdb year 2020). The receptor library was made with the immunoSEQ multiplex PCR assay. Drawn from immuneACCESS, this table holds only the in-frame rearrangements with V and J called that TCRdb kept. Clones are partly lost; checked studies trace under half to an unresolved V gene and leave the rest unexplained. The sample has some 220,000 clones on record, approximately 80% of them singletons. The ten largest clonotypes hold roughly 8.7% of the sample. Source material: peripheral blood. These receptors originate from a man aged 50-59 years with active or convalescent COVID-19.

CDR3 DNA sequence: TGTGCCAGCAGCTCACTAGCGGGAGAAGAGCAGTACTTC. Translation gives CASSSLAGEEQYF. The chain is built from TRBV6-2 or TRBV6-3 and TRBJ2-7; 11 nucleotides agree with TRBD2. Germline-derived CDR1 and CDR2 are MNHEY and SVGEGT. V lost 6 bases and J lost 7; bases outside the gene matches: 5. The CDR3 spans 13 residues.

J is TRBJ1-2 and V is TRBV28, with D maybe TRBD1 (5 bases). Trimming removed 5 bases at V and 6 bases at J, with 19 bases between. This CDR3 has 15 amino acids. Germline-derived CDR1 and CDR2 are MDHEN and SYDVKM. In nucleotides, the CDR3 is TGTGCCAGCAGTCCACGGGCGGGACCCGGCGATGGCTACACCTTC. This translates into CASSPRAGPGDGYTF.